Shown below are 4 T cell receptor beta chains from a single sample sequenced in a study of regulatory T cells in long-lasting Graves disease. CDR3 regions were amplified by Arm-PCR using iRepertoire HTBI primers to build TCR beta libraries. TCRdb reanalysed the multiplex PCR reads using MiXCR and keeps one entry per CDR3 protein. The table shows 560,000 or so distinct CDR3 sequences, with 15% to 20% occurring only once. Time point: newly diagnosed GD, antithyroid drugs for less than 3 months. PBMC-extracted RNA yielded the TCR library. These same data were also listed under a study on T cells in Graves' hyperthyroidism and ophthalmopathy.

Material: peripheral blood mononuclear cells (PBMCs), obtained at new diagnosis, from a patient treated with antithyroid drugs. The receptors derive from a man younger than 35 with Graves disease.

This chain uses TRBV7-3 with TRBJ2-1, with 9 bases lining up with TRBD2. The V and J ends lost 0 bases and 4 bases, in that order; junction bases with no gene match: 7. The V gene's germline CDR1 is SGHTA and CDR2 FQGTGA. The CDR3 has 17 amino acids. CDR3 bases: TGTGCCAGCAGCTTAACCTTAGCGGGAGACCCTTACAATGAGCAGTTCTTC. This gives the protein CASSLTLAGDPYNEQFF.

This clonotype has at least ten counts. The CDR3 bases are TGTGCCAGCAGTTTGAGGGTTTACACTGAAGCTTTCTTT. As protein: CASSLRVYTEAFF. The genes are TRBV28 and TRBJ1-1; D unresolved. V dropped 3 bases and J dropped 3 bases, with 8 bases sitting between them. The V gene's germline CDR1 is MDHEN and CDR2 SYDVKM. This CDR3 has 13 amino acids.

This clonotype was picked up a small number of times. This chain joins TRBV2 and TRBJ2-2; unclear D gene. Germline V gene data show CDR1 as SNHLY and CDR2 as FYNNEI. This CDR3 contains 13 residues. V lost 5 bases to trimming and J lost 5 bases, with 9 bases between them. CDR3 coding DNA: TGTGCCAGCAGTTCCCTTCCTACCGGGGAGCTGTTTTTT. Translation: CASSSLPTGELFF.

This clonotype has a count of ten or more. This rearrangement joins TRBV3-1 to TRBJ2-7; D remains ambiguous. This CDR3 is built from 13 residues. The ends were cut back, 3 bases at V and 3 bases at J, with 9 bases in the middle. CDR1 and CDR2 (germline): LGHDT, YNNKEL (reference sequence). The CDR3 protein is CASSQGNLYEQYF. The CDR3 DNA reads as TGTGCCAGCAGCCAGGGAAATCTCTACGAGCAGTACTTC.